The source of this TCR beta chain is a study of vaccination and CD4 T cells after COVID-19. As for the study in general: A median of approximately 100 days (range 35 to 161) separated diagnosis from post-COVID sampling.

The study sequenced cultured CD4+ T cell DNA using the Oncomine TCR Beta short-read assay. Cultures of CD4+ T cells served as the source for extracting genomic DNA. Using its own MiXCR run on the PCR reads, TCRdb lists one record per CDR3 protein. The data contain about 12,000 distinct CDR3 sequences, roughly 47% of them singletons. Germline V gene lookup returns CDR1 ENHRY and CDR2 SYGVKD. The CDR3 consists of 14 residues. V was clipped by 4 bases and J by 2 bases, with 9 bases between them. Treatment in this sample: roughly 10-day PBMC culture with coronavirus spike peptide pools or control peptides (ViraFEST assay). There are a few counts of this clonotype. What it binds is not known.

The chain combines TRBV10-3 with TRBJ1-5, with a tentative D call TRBD1 (5 bases). This sequence was found in a human donor who had recovered from COVID-19. Material: CD4+ T cells from blood, cultured in vitro. The CDR3 DNA is TGTGCCATCAGTGGCGGGGCTGGCAATCAGCCCCAGCATTTT. It specifies CAISGGAGNQPQHF.